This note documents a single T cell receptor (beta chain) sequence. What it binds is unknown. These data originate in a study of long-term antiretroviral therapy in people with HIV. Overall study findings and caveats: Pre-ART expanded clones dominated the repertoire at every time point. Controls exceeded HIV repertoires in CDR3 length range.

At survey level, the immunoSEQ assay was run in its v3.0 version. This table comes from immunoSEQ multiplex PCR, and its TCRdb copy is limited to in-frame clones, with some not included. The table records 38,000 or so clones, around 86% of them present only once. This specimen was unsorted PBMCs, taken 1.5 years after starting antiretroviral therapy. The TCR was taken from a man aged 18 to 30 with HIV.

This CDR3 reads CASTPRVGWEGEQFF. The CDR3 coding sequence is TGCGCCAGCACCCCAAGAGTGGGTTGGGAGGGGGAGCAGTTCTTC. This chain links TRBV4-1 with TRBJ2-1; 7 positions agree with TRBD2. Germline values: CDR1 MGHRA, CDR2 YSYEKL. The CDR3 spans 15 residues. V was pared by 7 bases and J by 10 bases, with 16 bases of the junction left unmatched.